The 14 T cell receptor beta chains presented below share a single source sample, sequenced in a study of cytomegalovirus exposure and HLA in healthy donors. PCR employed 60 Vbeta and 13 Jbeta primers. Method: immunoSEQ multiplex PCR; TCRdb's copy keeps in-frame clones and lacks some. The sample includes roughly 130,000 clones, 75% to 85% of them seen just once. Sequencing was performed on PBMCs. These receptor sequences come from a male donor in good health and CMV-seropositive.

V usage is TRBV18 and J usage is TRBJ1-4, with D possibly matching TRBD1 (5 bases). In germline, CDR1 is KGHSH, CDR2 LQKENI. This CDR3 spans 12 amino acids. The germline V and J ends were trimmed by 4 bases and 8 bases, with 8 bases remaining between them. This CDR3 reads CASSRRGEKLFF. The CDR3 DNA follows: TGTGCCAGCTCACGAAGGGGCGAAAAACTGTTTTTT.

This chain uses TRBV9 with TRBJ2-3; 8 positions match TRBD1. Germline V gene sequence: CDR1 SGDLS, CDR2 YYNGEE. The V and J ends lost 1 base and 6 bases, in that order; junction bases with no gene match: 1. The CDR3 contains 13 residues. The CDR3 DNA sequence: TGTGCCAGCAGCGTAAGACAGGGGGATACGCAGTATTTT. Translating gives CASSVRQGDTQYF.

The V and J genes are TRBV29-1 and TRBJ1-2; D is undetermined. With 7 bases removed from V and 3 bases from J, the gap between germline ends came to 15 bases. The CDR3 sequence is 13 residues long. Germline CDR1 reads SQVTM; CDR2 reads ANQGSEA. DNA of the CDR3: TGCAGCGCGAGGTCGGAGAAAGACTATGGCTACACCTTC. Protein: CSARSEKDYGYTF. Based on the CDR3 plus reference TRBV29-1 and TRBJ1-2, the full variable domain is SAVISQKPSRDICQRGTSLTIQCQVDSQVTMMFWYRQQPGQSLTLIATANQGSEATYESGFVIDKFPISRPNLTFSTLTVSNMSPEDSSIYLCSARSEKDYGYTFGSGTRLTVV.

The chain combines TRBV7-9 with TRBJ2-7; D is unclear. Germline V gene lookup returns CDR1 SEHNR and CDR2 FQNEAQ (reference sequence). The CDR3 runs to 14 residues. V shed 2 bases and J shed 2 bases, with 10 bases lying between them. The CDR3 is CASSLNAGPYEQYF. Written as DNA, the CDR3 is TGTGCCAGCAGCTTAAATGCAGGTCCCTACGAGCAGTACTTC.

CDR3 bases: TGTGCCAGCAGCTTGAGGGGGCCCCGCACAGATACGCAGTATTTT. It yields the protein CASSLRGPRTDTQYF. The rearrangement joins TRBV7-2 to TRBJ2-3; 7 nucleotides match TRBD1. V gave up 3 bases and J gave up 1 base; unmatched junction bases: 4. The CDR3 loop spans 15 amino acids. The germline CDR1 and CDR2 sequences are SGHTA and FQGNSA.

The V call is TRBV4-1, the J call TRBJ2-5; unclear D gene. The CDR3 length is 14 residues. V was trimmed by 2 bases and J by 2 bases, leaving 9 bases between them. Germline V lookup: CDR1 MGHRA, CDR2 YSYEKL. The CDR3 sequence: CASSQSIRQETQYF. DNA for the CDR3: TGCGCCAGCAGCCAAAGCATCCGACAAGAGACCCAGTACTTC.

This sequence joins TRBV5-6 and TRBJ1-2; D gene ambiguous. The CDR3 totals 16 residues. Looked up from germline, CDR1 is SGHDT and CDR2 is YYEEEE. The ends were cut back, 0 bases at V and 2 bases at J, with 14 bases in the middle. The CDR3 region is CASSLGMVGPNYGYTF. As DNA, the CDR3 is TGTGCCAGCAGCTTGGGGATGGTTGGGCCCAACTATGGCTACACCTTC.

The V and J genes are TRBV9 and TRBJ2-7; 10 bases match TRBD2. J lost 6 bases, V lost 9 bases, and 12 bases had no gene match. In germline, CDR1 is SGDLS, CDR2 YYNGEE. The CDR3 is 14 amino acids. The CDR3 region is CATRTSGAWREQYF. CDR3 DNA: TGTGCCACCCGGACTAGCGGAGCCTGGCGCGAGCAGTACTTC.

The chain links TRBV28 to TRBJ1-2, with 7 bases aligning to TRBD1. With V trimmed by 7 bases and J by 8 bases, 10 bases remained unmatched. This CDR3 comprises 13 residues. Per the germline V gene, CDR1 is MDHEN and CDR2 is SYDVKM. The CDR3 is CASIETGYGGYTF. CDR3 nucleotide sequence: TGTGCCAGCATCGAGACAGGGTATGGCGGCTACACCTTC.

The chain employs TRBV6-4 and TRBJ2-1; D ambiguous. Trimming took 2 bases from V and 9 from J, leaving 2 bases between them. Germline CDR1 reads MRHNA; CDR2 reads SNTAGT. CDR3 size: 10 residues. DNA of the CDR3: TGTGCCAGCAGTGACCTTGAGCAGTTCTTC. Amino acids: CASSDLEQFF.

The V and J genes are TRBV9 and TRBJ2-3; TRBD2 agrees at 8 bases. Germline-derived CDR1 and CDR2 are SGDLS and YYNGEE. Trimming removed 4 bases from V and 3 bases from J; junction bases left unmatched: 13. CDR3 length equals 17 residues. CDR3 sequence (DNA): TGTGCCAGCAGCCCTCACGATGAGCGGGAGAGGACAGATACGCAGTATTTT. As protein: CASSPHDERERTDTQYF.

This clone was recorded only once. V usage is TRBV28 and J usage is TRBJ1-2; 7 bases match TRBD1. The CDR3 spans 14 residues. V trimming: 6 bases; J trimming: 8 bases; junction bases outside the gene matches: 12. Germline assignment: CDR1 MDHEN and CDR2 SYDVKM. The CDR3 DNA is TGTGCCAGCAGCTCCTCATCACAGGGGCGGGGCTACACCTTC. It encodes CASSSSSQGRGYTF.

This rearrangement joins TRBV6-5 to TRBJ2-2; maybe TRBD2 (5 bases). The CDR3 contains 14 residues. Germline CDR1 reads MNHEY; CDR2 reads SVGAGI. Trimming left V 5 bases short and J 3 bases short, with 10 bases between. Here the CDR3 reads CASSPERHTGELFF. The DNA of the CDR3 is TGTGCCAGCAGTCCGGAGCGGCACACCGGGGAGCTGTTTTTT.

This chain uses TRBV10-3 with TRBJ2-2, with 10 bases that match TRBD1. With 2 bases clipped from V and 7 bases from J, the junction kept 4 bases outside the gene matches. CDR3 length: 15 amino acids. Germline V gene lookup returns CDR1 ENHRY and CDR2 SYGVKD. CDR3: CAISEGQGEDGELFF. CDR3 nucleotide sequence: TGTGCCATCAGTGAGGGACAGGGGGAGGACGGGGAGCTGTTTTTT.